This T cell receptor beta chain comes out of a study of T cell changes during pregnancy in multiple sclerosis (dated by TCRdb to about 2019). Regarding the study in general: The study examined how the T cell repertoire changed over the course of pregnancy in women with multiple sclerosis.

Library creation used the immunoSEQ multiplex PCR assay. TCRdb provides this immuneACCESS table in a form limited to in-frame rearrangements. Some clones are lacking; in checked studies, under half of them reflect an unresolved V gene, and why the rest are absent is not known. This sample gives about 44,000 clones in total; 95% to 96% of them show up just once. The ten top clones hold roughly 0.8% of the sample. Worth noting for this clone: Its antigen is still unknown. Per-base qualities were not stored, and no clone one base away is much larger.

The germline V gene specifies MGHDK as CDR1 and SYGVNS as CDR2. V loses 6 bases, J loses 6 bases, and the germline ends lie 13 bases apart. The cysteine opens and the phenylalanine closes a CDR3 of 13 amino acids. The read is trimmed to its CDR3 DNA, 39 bases read in frame from base 1. The rearranged chain carries TRBV25-1 and TRBJ2-3; a tentative D match to TRBD1 spans 5 bases. The receptor was isolated from a female donor with multiple sclerosis, enrolled in a pregnancy study. The sample here was peripheral blood, taken in the second trimester of pregnancy. The CDR3 here reads CASSTPGKDTQYF. The sequenced DNA is TGTGCCAGCAGCACTCCAGGGAAGGATACGCAGTATTTT.